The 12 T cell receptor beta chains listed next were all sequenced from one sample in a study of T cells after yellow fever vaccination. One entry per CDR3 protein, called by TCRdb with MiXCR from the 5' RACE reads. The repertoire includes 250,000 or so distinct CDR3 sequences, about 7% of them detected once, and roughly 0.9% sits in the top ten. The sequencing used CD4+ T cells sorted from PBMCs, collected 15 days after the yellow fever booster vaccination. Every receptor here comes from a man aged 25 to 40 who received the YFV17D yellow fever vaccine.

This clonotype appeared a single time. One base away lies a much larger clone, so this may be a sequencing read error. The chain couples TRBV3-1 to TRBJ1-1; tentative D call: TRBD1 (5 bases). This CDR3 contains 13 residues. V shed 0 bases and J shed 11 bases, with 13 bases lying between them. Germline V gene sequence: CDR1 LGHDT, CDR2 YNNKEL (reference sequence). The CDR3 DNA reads TGTGCCAGCAGCCAAGATCGAGGCAGGGAGGCTTTCTTT. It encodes CASSQDRGREAFF.

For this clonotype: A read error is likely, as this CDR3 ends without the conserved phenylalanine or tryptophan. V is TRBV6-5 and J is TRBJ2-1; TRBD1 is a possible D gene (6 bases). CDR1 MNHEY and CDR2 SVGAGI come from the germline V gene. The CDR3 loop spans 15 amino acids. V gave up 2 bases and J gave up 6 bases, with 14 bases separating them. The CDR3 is CASSYVGAQFNEQFL. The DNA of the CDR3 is TGTGCCAGCAGTTACGTGGGGGCGCAATTCAATGAGCAGTTCCTC.

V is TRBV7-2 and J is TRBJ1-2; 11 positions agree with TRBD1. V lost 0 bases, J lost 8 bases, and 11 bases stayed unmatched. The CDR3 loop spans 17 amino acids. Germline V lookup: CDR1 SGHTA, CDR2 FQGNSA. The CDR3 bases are TGTGCCAGCAGCTTAGCGATCGGACAGGGGGCCCTCCGGGGCTACACCTTC. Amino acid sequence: CASSLAIGQGALRGYTF. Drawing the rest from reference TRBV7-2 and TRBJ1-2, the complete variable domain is GAGVSQSPSNKVTEKGKDVELRCDPISGHTALYWYRQSLGQGLEFLIYFQGNSAPDKSGLPSDRFSAERTGGSVSTLTIQRTQQEDSAVYLCASSLAIGQGALRGYTFGSGTRLTVV.

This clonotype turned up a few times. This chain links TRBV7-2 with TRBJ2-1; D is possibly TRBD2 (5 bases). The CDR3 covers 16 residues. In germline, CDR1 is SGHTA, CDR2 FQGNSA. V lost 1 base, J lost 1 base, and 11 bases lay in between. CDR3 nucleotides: TGTGCCAGCAGCTTAGTATCTAGCCGGTCCTACAATGAGCAGTTCTTC. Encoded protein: CASSLVSSRSYNEQFF.

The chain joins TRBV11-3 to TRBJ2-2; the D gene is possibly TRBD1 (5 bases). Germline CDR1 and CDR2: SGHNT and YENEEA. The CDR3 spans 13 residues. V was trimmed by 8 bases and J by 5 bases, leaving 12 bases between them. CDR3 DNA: TGTGCCAGCGCTCTAAGGGGAACCGGGGAGCTGTTTTTT. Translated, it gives CASALRGTGELFF.

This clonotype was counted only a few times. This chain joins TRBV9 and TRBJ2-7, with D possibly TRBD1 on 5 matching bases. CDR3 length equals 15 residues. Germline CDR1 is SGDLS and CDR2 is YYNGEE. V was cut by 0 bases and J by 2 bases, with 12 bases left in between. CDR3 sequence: CASSVAATVPYEQYF. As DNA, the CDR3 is TGTGCCAGCAGCGTAGCAGCGACAGTTCCCTACGAGCAGTACTTC. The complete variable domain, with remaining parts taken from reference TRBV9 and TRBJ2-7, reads DSGVTQTPKHLITATGQRVTLRCSPRSGDLSVYWYQQSLDQGLQFLIQYYNGEERAKGNILERFSAQQFPDLHSELNLSSLELGDSALYFCASSVAATVPYEQYFGPGTRLTVT.

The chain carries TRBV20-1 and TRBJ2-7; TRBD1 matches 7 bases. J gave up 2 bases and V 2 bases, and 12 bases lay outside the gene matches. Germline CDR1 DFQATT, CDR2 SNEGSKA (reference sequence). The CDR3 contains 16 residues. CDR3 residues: CSARRFPFQGAYEQYF. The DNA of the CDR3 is TGCAGTGCTAGACGATTCCCCTTCCAGGGGGCCTACGAGCAGTACTTC.

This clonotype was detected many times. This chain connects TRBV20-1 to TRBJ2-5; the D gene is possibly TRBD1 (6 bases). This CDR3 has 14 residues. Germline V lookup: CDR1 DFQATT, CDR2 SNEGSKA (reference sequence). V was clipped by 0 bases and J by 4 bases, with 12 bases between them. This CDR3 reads CSARDRLGGETQYF. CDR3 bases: TGCAGTGCTAGAGATCGGCTAGGGGGAGAGACCCAGTACTTC.

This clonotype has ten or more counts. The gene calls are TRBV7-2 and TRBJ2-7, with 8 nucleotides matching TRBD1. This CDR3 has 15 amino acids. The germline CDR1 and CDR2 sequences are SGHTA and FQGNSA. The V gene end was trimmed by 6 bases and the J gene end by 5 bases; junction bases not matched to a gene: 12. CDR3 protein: CASRHHGTGVHEQYF. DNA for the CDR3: TGTGCCAGCAGGCACCACGGGACAGGTGTACACGAGCAGTACTTC.

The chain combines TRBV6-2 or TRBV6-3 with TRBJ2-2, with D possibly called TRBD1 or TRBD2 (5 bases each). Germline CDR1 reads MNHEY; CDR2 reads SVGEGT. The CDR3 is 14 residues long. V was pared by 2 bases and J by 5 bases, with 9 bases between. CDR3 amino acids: CASSYRGETGELFF. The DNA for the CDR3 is TGTGCCAGCAGTTACCGGGGCGAAACCGGGGAGCTGTTTTTT.

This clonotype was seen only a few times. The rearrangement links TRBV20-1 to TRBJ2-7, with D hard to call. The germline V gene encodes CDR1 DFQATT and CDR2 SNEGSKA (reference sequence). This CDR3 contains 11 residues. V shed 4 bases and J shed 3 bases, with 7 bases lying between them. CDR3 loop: CSANEFYEQYF. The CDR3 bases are TGCAGTGCTAATGAGTTCTACGAGCAGTACTTC.

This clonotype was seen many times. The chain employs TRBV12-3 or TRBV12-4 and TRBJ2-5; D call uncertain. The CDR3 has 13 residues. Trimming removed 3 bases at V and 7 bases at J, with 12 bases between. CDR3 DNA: TGTGCCAGCAGTTTTCGCCACCGCGGGACCCAGTACTTC. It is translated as CASSFRHRGTQYF.